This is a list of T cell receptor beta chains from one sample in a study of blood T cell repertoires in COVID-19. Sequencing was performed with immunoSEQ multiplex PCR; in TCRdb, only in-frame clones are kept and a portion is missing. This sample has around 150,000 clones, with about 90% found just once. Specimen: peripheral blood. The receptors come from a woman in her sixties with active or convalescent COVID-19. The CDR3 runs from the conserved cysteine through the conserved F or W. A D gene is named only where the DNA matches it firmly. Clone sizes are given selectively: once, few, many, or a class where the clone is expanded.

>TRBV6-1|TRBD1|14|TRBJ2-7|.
TGTGCCAGTCAGGGCCGGGACAGCCCCTACGAGCAGTACTTC
CASQGRDSPYEQYF
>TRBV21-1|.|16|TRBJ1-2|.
TGTGCCAGCAGCAAAGGCACAGGGGGCGCCCCGTGCGGCTACACCTTC
CASSKGTGGAPCGYTF
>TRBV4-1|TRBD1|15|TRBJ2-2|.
TGCGCCAGCAGCCAAGCGGACAGGGAATCCGGGGAGCTGTTTTTT
CASSQADRESGELFF
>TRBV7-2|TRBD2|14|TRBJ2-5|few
TGTGCCAGCAGCTCCCCGACTAGCCCCGAGACCCAGTACTTC
CASSSPTSPETQYF
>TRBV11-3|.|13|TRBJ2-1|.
TGTGCCAGCAGCTTAGAGGTCCCGGGTGAGCAGTTCTTC
CASSLEVPGEQFF
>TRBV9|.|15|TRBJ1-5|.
TGTGCCAGCAGTGACAACGGGGGGAGAGGACAGCCCCAGCATTTT
CASSDNGGRGQPQHF
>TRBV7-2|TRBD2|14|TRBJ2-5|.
TGTGCCAGCAGCTCGGGACTAGGGGGAGAGACCCAGTACTTC
CASSSGLGGETQYF
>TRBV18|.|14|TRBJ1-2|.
TGTGCCAGCTCATCAGACAGGACCGATGGGGGCTACACCTTC
CASSSDRTDGGYTF
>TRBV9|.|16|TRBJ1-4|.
TGTGCCAGCAGCGACCGCCCGGAGGGAACTAATGAAAAACTGTTTTTT
CASSDRPEGTNEKLFF
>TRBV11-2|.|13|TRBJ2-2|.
TGTGCCAGCAGCTTAGGAGGCACCGGGGAGCTGTTTTTT
CASSLGGTGELFF
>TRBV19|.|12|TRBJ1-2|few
TGTGCCAGTAGGGAGATTAGCTATGGCTACACCTTC
CASREISYGYTF
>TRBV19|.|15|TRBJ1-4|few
TGTGCCAGTAGTATGGAGCGGGGCGCTAATGAAAAACTGTTTTTT
CASSMERGANEKLFF
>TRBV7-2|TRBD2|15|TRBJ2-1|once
TGTGCCAGCACCGTTACTAGCGGGGAATACAATGAGCAGTTCTTC
CASTVTSGEYNEQFF
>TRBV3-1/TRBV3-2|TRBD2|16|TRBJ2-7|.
TGTGCCAGCAGCCAATACCTAGCGGGGCCTACCTACGAGCAGTACTTC
CASSQYLAGPTYEQYF
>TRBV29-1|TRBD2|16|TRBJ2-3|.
TGCAGCGTTGAAGGGGCTAGCGGGGGCGGAACAGATACGCAGTATTTT
CSVEGASGGGTDTQYF
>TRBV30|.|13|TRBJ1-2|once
TGTGCCTGGAGTCCCCGAGGTTACTATGGCTACACCTTC
CAWSPRGYYGYTF
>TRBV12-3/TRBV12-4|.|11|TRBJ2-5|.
TGTGCCAGCAGTTCGAGGGAGACCCAGTACTTC
CASSSRETQYF
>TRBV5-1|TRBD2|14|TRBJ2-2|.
TGCGCCAGCAGCGGGGGACTAGAGGCCGGGGAGCTGTTTTTT
CASSGGLEAGELFF
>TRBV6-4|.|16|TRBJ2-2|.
TGTGCCAGCAGTGACGGGCTTGAGGGAAACACCGGGGAGCTGTTTTTT
CASSDGLEGNTGELFF
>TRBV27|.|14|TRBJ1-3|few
TGTGCCAGCAGTATCGGGAGCTCTGGAAACACCATATATTTT
CASSIGSSGNTIYF
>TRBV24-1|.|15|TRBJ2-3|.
TGTGCCACCAGTGATAACGCAGGGGCGTCAGATACGCAGTATTTT
CATSDNAGASDTQYF
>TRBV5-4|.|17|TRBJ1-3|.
TGTGCCAGCAGCCCCGGGGGTTTACTCGGCTCTGGAAACACCATATATTTT
CASSPGGLLGSGNTIYF
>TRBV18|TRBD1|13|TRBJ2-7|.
TGTGCCAGCTCCCGGGACAGGGGGCCCGAGCAGTACTTC
CASSRDRGPEQYF